Listed below are T cell receptor beta chains from one sample, sequenced in a study of blood T cell repertoires in COVID-19. Sequencing used immunoSEQ multiplex PCR; TCRdb keeps in-frame clones, though not all of them. The sample lists more than 100,000 clones; 70% to 85% were seen once. Sequenced: peripheral blood. Every receptor here comes from a woman aged 45-59 years with acute or convalescent COVID-19. Each CDR3 is given with its conserved first and last residue. The order of the fields is V gene, D gene, J gene, clone size, CDR3 protein, CDR3 DNA. D genes are given only for firm matches. Size is stated for part of the rows, as once, few or many counts, or as a class when the clone is expanded.

V gene: TRBV7-2; D gene: -; J gene: TRBJ2-3; clone size: -; CDR3 protein: CASSLRRGGTTDTQYF; CDR3 DNA: TGTGCCAGCTCTTTACGGAGGGGGGGGACCACAGATACGCAGTATTTT
V gene: TRBV9; D gene: -; J gene: TRBJ1-3; clone size: -; CDR3 protein: CASSADRTSPLAGNTIYF; CDR3 DNA: TGTGCCAGCAGCGCCGACAGAACCTCCCCTCTCGCTGGAAACACCATATATTTT
V gene: TRBV18; D gene: -; J gene: TRBJ1-4; clone size: -; CDR3 protein: CASSPPNREDEKLFF; CDR3 DNA: TGTGCCAGCTCACCACCCAACAGGGAAGATGAAAAACTGTTTTTT
V gene: TRBV6-6; D gene: TRBD1; J gene: TRBJ1-5; clone size: -; CDR3 protein: CASSDSRTGGHQPQHF; CDR3 DNA: TGTGCCAGCAGTGACTCCCGGACAGGGGGCCATCAGCCCCAGCATTTT
V gene: TRBV18; D gene: -; J gene: TRBJ2-7; clone size: once; CDR3 protein: CASSRGNEQYF; CDR3 DNA: TGTGCCAGCTCACGGGGCAACGAGCAGTACTTC
V gene: TRBV28; D gene: TRBD1; J gene: TRBJ1-1; clone size: few; CDR3 protein: CASSRTGVHAFF; CDR3 DNA: TGTGCCAGCAGCAGGACAGGGGTTCACGCTTTCTTT
V gene: TRBV6-1; D gene: -; J gene: TRBJ1-1; clone size: -; CDR3 protein: CASSEQGNTEAFF; CDR3 DNA: TGTGCCAGCAGTGAACAGGGGAACACTGAAGCTTTCTTT
V gene: TRBV5-6; D gene: -; J gene: TRBJ1-1; clone size: -; CDR3 protein: CASSLRGWAVRSTEAFF; CDR3 DNA: TGTGCCAGCAGCTTGAGGGGGTGGGCAGTTCGAAGCACTGAAGCTTTCTTT
V gene: TRBV2; D gene: -; J gene: TRBJ1-5; clone size: once; CDR3 protein: CASSVSGVSGQPQHF; CDR3 DNA: TGTGCCAGCAGTGTTTCAGGGGTAAGCGGACAGCCCCAGCATTTT
V gene: TRBV2; D gene: -; J gene: TRBJ2-3; clone size: -; CDR3 protein: CASSEGVAEGTQYF; CDR3 DNA: TGTGCCAGCAGTGAAGGGGTAGCGGAGGGTACGCAGTATTTT